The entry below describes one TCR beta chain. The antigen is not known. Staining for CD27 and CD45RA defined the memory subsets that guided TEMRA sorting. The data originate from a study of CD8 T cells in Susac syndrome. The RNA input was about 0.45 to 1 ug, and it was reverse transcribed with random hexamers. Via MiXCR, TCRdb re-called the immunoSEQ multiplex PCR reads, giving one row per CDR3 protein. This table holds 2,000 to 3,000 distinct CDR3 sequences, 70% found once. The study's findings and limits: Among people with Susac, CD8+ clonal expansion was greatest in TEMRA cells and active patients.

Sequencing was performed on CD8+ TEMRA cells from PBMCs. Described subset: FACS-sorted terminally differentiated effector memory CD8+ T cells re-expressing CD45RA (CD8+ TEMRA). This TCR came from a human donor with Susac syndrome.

CDR3 residues: CASSWVQGVDTEAFF. In DNA form, the CDR3 reads TGTGCCAGCAGTTGGGTCCAGGGGGTAGACACTGAAGCTTTCTTT. This rearrangement joins TRBV28 to TRBJ1-1, with 7 nucleotides matching TRBD1. The CDR3 length is 15 residues. Per the germline V gene, CDR1 is MDHEN and CDR2 is SYDVKM. The V and J ends lost 4 bases and 3 bases, in that order; junction bases with no gene match: 8.